This T cell receptor (beta chain) was captured by sequencing in a study of cytomegalovirus exposure and HLA in healthy donors. Across the study: Of all 400 or so donors who were genotyped, under 90% belonged to the Caucasian-associated ancestry cluster.

Amplification used 60 Vbeta primers and 13 Jbeta primers. Profiled with immunoSEQ multiplex PCR; TCRdb holds only in-frame clones, not every one. The sample lists about 99,000 clones, roughly 80% occurring once. CDR3 length equals 15 residues. Germline assignment: CDR1 SGDLS and CDR2 YYNGEE. V dropped 5 bases and J dropped 4; count of bases not matched to a gene: 7. The J gene is TRBJ2-2, the V gene TRBV9; TRBD2 agrees at 8 bases. The sequenced sample was PBMCs. The receptor's source is a man aged 45-60 years in good health and CMV-seropositive. CDR3 region: CASSSRGGPTGELFF. The CDR3 region has the DNA TGTGCCAGCAGTTCTCGGGGGGGTCCCACCGGGGAGCTGTTTTTT.